This T cell receptor beta chain was recovered during a study of T cells in Graves' hyperthyroidism and ophthalmopathy. Overall study context: Peripheral blood draws took place at initial diagnosis, ahead of any treatment.

This clonotype was seen many times. The CDR3 consists of 13 residues. The J segment lost 6 bases and the V segment lost 11 bases, leaving 10 bases of the junction unmatched. The TCR beta CDR3 regions underwent amplification using RNA transcripts as the source. HTBI primers were used for first-round RT-PCR of the TCR CDR3. TCRdb re-called the multiplex PCR reads through MiXCR, storing one row per CDR3 protein. The table shows approximately 600,000 distinct CDR3 sequences, with around 20% occurring only once. The source is a man aged 25 to 40 with Graves' ophthalmopathy. V and J are TRBV12-3 or TRBV12-4 and TRBJ2-3; 8 bases match TRBD1. Sequenced material: blood. Here the CDR3 DNA reads TGTGCCTCATGGGGGACAGGACTCGATACGCAGTATTTT. It codes for CASWGTGLDTQYF.